This entry concerns a single T cell receptor beta chain. The antigen is undetermined. Germline assignment: CDR1 SGHRS and CDR2 YFSETQ. The CDR3 is 14 amino acids. Trimming shortened V by 1 base and J by 9 bases, and 14 bases separated the two germline ends. Assay: immunoSEQ multiplex PCR; the TCRdb copy retains only in-frame clones and omits some. Among around 190,000 clones, around nine tenths were seen once, and the ten largest hold 6% to 8.5%. The data were obtained in a study of cytomegalovirus exposure and HLA in healthy donors. Study outcomes and limitations: The listing of 150 to 200 TCR beta chains classed them as cytomegalovirus-associated.

Sequences were obtained from PBMCs. The J gene is TRBJ2-1, the V gene TRBV5-1; possible D gene TRBD2, 7 bases. This sequence originates from a man younger than 40 in good health and CMV-seropositive. The DNA for the CDR3 is TGCGCCAGCAGCTTGCGGGGGGCGACCCCTGAGCAGTTCTTC. Translated, it gives CASSLRGATPEQFF.